Detailed here is one T cell receptor (beta chain). No antigen is known for it. The PCR ran on 60 Vbeta and 13 Jbeta primers. Using immunoSEQ multiplex PCR, the repertoire was profiled, and TCRdb retains in-frame clones only, with some absent. The data contain roughly 100,000 clones, approximately 79% of them singletons. Nominal health characterized the donors when sampled, though unrecorded immune exposures were likely. The data stem from a study of cytomegalovirus exposure and HLA in healthy donors. Study results and caveats: Earlier findings revealed that most TCR beta V segments proved productive either about 87% or about 30% of the time.

The receptor comes from a man aged 45-65 years in good health and CMV-seropositive. The specimen was PBMCs.

Written as DNA, the CDR3 is TGTGCCAGCAGTGAATTCACGGTAGGGGCTTACGAGCAGTACTTC. It translates to CASSEFTVGAYEQYF. The V gene is TRBV6-1, the J gene TRBJ2-7, with TRBD1 as a possible D gene (5 bases). The CDR3 loop spans 15 amino acids. Germline V gives CDR1 MNHNS, CDR2 SASEGT. Between the trimmed V and J ends, which lost 2 bases and 4 bases, there was a span of 15 bases.